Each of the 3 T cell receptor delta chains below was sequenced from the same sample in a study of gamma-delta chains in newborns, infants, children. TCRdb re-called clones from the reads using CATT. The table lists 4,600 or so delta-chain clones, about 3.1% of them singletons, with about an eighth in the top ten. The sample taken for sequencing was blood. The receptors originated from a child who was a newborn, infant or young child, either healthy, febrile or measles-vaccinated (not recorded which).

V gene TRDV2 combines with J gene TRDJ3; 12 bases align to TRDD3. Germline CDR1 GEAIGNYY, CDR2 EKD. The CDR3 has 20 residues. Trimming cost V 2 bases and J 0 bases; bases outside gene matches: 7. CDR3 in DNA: TGTGCCTGTGACAATACTGGGGGATACCTGAACTCCTGGGACACCCGACAGATGTTTTTC. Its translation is CACDNTGGYLNSWDTRQMFF.

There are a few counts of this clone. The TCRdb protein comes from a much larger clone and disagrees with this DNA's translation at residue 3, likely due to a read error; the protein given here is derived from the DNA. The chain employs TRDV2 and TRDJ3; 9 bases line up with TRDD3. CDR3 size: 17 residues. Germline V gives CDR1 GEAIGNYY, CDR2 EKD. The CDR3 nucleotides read TGTGCCTTTGACAGTACTGGGGGATCCTGGGACACCCGACAGATGTTTTTC. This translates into CAFDSTGGSWDTRQMFF.

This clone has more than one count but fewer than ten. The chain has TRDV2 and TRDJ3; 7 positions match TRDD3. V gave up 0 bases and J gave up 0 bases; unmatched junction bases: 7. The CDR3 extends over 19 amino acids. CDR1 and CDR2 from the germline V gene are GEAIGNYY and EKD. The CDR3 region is CACDTGWGAGSWDTRQMFF. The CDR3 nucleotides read TGTGCCTGTGACACCGGCTGGGGGGCCGGCTCCTGGGACACCCGACAGATGTTTTTC.